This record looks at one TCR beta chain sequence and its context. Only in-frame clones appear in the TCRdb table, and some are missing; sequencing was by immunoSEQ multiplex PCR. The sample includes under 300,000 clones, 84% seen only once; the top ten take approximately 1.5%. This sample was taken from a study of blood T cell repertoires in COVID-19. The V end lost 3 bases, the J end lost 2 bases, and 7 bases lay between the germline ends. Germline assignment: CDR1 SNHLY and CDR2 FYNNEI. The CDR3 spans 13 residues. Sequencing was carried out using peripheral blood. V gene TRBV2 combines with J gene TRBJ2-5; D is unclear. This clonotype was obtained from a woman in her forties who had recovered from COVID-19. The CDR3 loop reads CASSDSVQETQYF. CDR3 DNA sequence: TGTGCCAGCAGTGATTCTGTGCAAGAGACCCAGTACTTC.